This TCR beta chain originates from a study of T cell repertoires in cytomegalovirus infection. TCRdb independently ran MiXCR on the reads; one entry per CDR3 protein. The data show about 740,000 distinct CDR3 sequences, with 35% to 40% seen just once and around 3% held by the top ten. The V end lost 4 bases, the J end lost 3 bases, and 15 bases lay between the germline ends. CDR1 and CDR2 (germline): MDHEN, SYDVKM. The CDR3 length is 15 residues. This rearrangement joins TRBV28 to TRBJ1-2; no reliable D call. The clonotype originates from a human donor in good health (CMV status not recorded). Some clones in this sample may be carry-over from other donors' samples. Input material: PBMCs. This CDR3 reads CASSSQPPKDYGYTF. CDR3 coding DNA: TGTGCCAGCAGTTCACAGCCACCTAAGGACTATGGCTACACCTTC.